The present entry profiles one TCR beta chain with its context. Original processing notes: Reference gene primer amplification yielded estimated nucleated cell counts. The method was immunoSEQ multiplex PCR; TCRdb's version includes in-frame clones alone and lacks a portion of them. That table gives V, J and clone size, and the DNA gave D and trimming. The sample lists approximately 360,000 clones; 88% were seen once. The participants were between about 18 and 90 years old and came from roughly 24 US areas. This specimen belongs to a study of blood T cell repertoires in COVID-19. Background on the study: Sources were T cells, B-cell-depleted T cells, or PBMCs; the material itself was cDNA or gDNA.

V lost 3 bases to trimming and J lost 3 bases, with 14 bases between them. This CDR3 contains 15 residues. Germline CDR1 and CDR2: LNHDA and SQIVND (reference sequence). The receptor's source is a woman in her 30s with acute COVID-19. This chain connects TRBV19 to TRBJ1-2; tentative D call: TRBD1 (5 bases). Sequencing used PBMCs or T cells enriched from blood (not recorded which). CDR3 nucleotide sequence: TGTGCCAGTAGTATTCAAGGGAGGGGAGACTATGGCTACACCTTC. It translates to CASSIQGRGDYGYTF. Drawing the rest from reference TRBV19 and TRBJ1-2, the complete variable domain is DGGITQSPKYLFRKEGQNVTLSCEQNLNHDAMYWYRQDPGQGLRLIYYSQIVNDFQKGDIAEGYSVSREKKESFPLTVTSAQKNPTAFYLCASSIQGRGDYGYTFGSGTRLTVV.